The 29 T cell receptor beta chains given below trace back to one sample, sequenced in a study of vaccination and CD4 T cells after COVID-19. Stated treatment: roughly 10-day PBMC culture with coronavirus spike peptide pools or control peptides (ViraFEST assay). The antigens for these receptors are not known. The assay that was used to sequence DNA from cultured CD4+ T cells was the Oncomine TCR Beta short-read assay. One entry per CDR3 protein, called by TCRdb with MiXCR from the PCR reads. The sample has roughly 20,000 distinct CDR3 sequences, about 38% seen once. The source material was CD4+ T cells from blood, cultured in vitro, sampled before SARS-CoV-2 vaccination. The receptor set was obtained from a human donor who received a COVID-19 vaccine.

This chain connects TRBV24-1 to TRBJ1-2, with D possibly being TRBD1 (5 bases). Germline V gene data show CDR1 as KGHDR and CDR2 as SFDVKD. The germline V and J ends were trimmed by 5 bases and 6 bases, with 9 bases remaining between them. CDR3 length: 12 residues. The CDR3 region is CATSGGGNGYTF. CDR3 coding DNA: TGTGCCACCAGTGGCGGGGGGAATGGCTACACCTTC.

The J gene is TRBJ1-1, the V gene TRBV7-9, with D possibly being TRBD1 (5 bases). CDR3 length equals 16 residues. Trimming took off 0 bases at V and 5 bases at J, with 16 bases between the two ends. CDR1 and CDR2 (germline): SEHNR, FQNEAQ (reference sequence). The CDR3 loop is CASSLALSGTDTEAFF. In DNA, the CDR3 is TGTGCCAGCAGCTTAGCGCTATCAGGGACGGATACTGAAGCTTTCTTT. The variable domain in full, with the rest retrieved from reference TRBV7-9 and TRBJ1-1, is DTGVSQNPRHKITKRGQNVTFRCDPISEHNRLYWYRQTLGQGPEFLTYFQNEAQLEKSRLLSDRFSAERPKGSFSTLEIQRTEQGDSAMYLCASSLALSGTDTEAFFGQGTRLTVV.

This clonotype was recorded once. The gene calls are TRBV12-3 or TRBV12-4 and TRBJ1-1; a possible D gene is TRBD1 (5 bases). The CDR3 has 15 residues. V gave up 7 bases and J gave up 0 bases, with 15 bases separating them. CDR3 bases: TGTGCCAGCACCATCGAACAGGCCCTGAACACTGAAGCTTTCTTT. Residues: CASTIEQALNTEAFF.

There are a few counts of this clonotype. The chain uses TRBV27 and TRBJ1-2, with D unclear. V lost 6 bases and J 1 base, leaving 12 bases between the germline ends. The CDR3 totals 14 residues. Germline values: CDR1 MNHEY, CDR2 SMNVEV (reference sequence). The CDR3: CASSGKGNNYGYTF. In nucleotides, the CDR3 is TGTGCCAGCAGCGGGAAGGGAAATAACTATGGCTACACCTTC.

V gene TRBV12-3 or TRBV12-4 combines with J gene TRBJ2-5; no clear D gene. Between the trimmed V and J ends, which lost 6 bases and 1 base, there was a span of 9 bases. The CDR3 sequence is 13 residues long. This CDR3 is CASSSGVQETQYF. In DNA, the CDR3 is TGTGCCAGCAGCTCAGGCGTCCAAGAGACCCAGTACTTC.

CDR3 DNA: TGCGCCAGCAGTGAGGCGGCGGGGGGTTCGCTATACAATGAGCAGTTCTTC. It encodes CASSEAAGGSLYNEQFF. V is TRBV10-1 and J is TRBJ2-1; 8 nucleotides agree with TRBD2. V lost 2 bases to trimming and J lost 4 bases; unmatched junction nucleotides: 10. This CDR3 is 17 amino acids long. Germline values: CDR1 WNHNN, CDR2 SYGVQD (reference sequence).

The V and J genes are TRBV24-1 and TRBJ2-1; D tentatively reads TRBD1 or TRBD2 (5 bases each). Germline V gives CDR1 KGHDR, CDR2 SFDVKD. The CDR3 has 12 residues. The ends were cut back, 9 bases at V and 6 bases at J, with 11 bases in the middle. CDR3 coding DNA: TGTGCCACCCGGGGCTGGGGCAATGAGCAGTTCTTC. This translates into CATRGWGNEQFF.

This clonotype was recorded a few times. The chain is built from TRBV2 and TRBJ2-3; D is unresolved. The CDR3 is 15 amino acids. The germline CDR1 and CDR2 sequences are SNHLY and FYNNEI. Trimming removed 2 bases at V and 7 bases at J, with 16 bases between. The CDR3 loop reads CASSERARTQHTQYF. DNA for the CDR3: TGTGCCAGCAGTGAAAGAGCGCGGACGCAACATACGCAGTATTTT.

This clonotype has a handful of counts. The chain links TRBV6-1 to TRBJ1-5; TRBD1 is a possible D gene (5 bases). The CDR3 runs to 15 residues. V lost 4 bases and J lost 3, with 13 bases in between. CDR1 is MNHNS, CDR2 SASEGT, per germline. The chain's CDR3 is CASSGRGAVNQPQHF. The CDR3 DNA reads TGTGCCAGCAGTGGCCGAGGGGCTGTCAATCAGCCCCAGCATTTT.

This clonotype was recorded a few times. This chain joins TRBV27 and TRBJ2-3, with no clear D. V was clipped by 7 bases and J by 4 bases, with 18 bases between them. Germline CDR1 is MNHEY and CDR2 is SMNVEV (reference sequence). The CDR3 has 15 residues. CDR3 region: CASKAGRSSADTQYF. The DNA of the CDR3 is TGTGCCAGCAAAGCTGGGCGGAGCAGTGCAGATACGCAGTATTTT.

The V gene is TRBV7-9, the J gene TRBJ2-5, with 10 bases aligning to TRBD1. The CDR3 has 16 amino acids. Looked up from germline, CDR1 is SEHNR and CDR2 is FQNEAQ (reference sequence). Losses at the gene ends were 6 bases for V and 1 base for J; bases not matched to a gene: 8. CDR3 nucleotides: TGTGCCAGCAGGGAGGGGGACAGGGGACTCCAAGAGACCCAGTACTTC. Its protein is CASREGDRGLQETQYF.

The CDR3 DNA is TGTGCCATCAGTGCGACAGGGGTCGGCTACACCTTC. Its protein is CAISATGVGYTF. This chain joins TRBV10-3 and TRBJ1-2; 8 positions agree with TRBD1. CDR1 and CDR2 from the germline V gene are ENHRY and SYGVKD. Unmatched junction bases numbered 3, after V lost 4 bases and J lost 8 bases. The CDR3 totals 12 residues.

This clonotype was recorded a few times. J is TRBJ1-2 and V is TRBV7-9, with no clear D. The V and J ends lost 0 bases and 3 bases respectively, with 5 bases between them. This CDR3 has 13 amino acids. Germline V gene sequence: CDR1 SEHNR, CDR2 FQNEAQ (reference sequence). The CDR3 bases are TGTGCCAGCAGCTTAGCCACAGACTATGGCTACACCTTC. This translates into CASSLATDYGYTF.

The V and J genes are TRBV25-1 and TRBJ2-2; D uncertain. V lost 4 bases, J lost 0 bases, and 6 bases lay in between. The CDR3 has 14 amino acids. Germline values: CDR1 MGHDK, CDR2 SYGVNS. CDR3 coding DNA: TGTGCCAGCAGTGTGACACCGAACACCGGGGAGCTGTTTTTT. Residues: CASSVTPNTGELFF. Full variable domain (outside the CDR3, taken from reference TRBV25-1 and TRBJ2-2): EADIYQTPRYLVIGTGKKITLECSQTMGHDKMYWYQQDPGMELHLIHYSYGVNSTEKGDLSSESTVSRIRTEHFPLTLESARPSHTSQYLCASSVTPNTGELFFGEGSRLTVL.

The chain carries TRBV12-3 or TRBV12-4 and TRBJ1-5, with D perhaps matching TRBD1 (5 bases). V was trimmed by 3 bases and J by 0 bases, leaving 12 bases between them. This CDR3 has 16 amino acids. CDR3 in DNA: TGTGCCAGCAGTTTGGGGACCCCCTCTAGCAATCAGCCCCAGCATTTT. Translation gives CASSLGTPSSNQPQHF.

The rearrangement joins TRBV6-1 to TRBJ1-1, with D perhaps TRBD1 (5 bases). CDR1 MNHNS and CDR2 SASEGT come from the germline V gene. V shed 6 bases and J shed 1 base, with 12 bases lying between them. The CDR3 extends over 14 amino acids. This CDR3 reads CASSLTTGNTEAFF. The CDR3 DNA is TGTGCCAGCAGCCTAACTACAGGGAACACTGAAGCTTTCTTT.

A word on this clonotype: One junction end disagrees with the germline gene, perhaps due to a read error. V is TRBV5-1 and J is TRBJ2-3; no firm D call. The germline CDR1 and CDR2 sequences are SGHRS and YFSETQ. The CDR3 runs 13 residues. The CDR3 sequence is CASSSTTIDTPYF. The CDR3 bases are TGCGCCAGCAGCTCAACTACCATAGATACGCCGTATTTT.

This clonotype was seen a few times. V and J are TRBV6-1 and TRBJ1-1, with TRBD1 as a possible D gene (6 bases). This CDR3 has 16 residues. Germline V CDR1 and CDR2: MNHNS, SASEGT. V shed 2 bases and J shed 0 bases, with 13 bases lying between them. As DNA, the CDR3 is TGTGCCAGCAGTGAATGGGCCAGGGGAGTGAACACTGAAGCTTTCTTT. Its protein is CASSEWARGVNTEAFF.

This chain joins TRBV20-1 and TRBJ2-5; the match to TRBD2 covers 8 bases. Losses at the gene ends were 3 bases for V and 7 bases for J; bases not matched to a gene: 10. CDR3 length: 14 residues. The germline CDR1 and CDR2 sequences are DFQATT and SNEGSKA (reference sequence). CDR3 protein: CSASGGVHLATQYF. The CDR3, as DNA: TGCAGTGCTAGCGGGGGGGTACATCTGGCGACCCAGTACTTC.

The table lists this clonotype with a few counts. The chain joins TRBV19 to TRBJ2-7; D gene uncertain. The germline V gene has CDR1 LNHDA and CDR2 SQIVND (reference sequence). V lost 0 bases to trimming and J lost 2 bases, with 2 bases between them. This CDR3 region has 12 residues. As DNA, the CDR3 is TGTGCCAGTAGTATAGAGCCCTACGAGCAGTACTTC. Translated: CASSIEPYEQYF.

This clonotype is large in the sample. V is TRBV7-8 and J is TRBJ2-1, with 10 positions matching TRBD2. Germline loops: CDR1 SGHVS, CDR2 FQNEAQ. The CDR3 consists of 16 residues. Trimming removed 7 bases from V and 2 bases from J; junction bases left unmatched: 8. CDR3 nucleotide sequence: TGTGCCAGCACCTCCAAAAGCGGGGGGGCCTACAATGAGCAGTTCTTC. Encoded protein: CASTSKSGGAYNEQFF.

This rearrangement joins TRBV20-1 to TRBJ2-5, with 11 bases that match TRBD2. The V gene end was trimmed by 5 bases and the J gene end by 4 bases; junction bases not matched to a gene: 9. CDR1 is DFQATT, CDR2 SNEGSKA, per germline (reference sequence). This CDR3 has 15 residues. CDR3 coding DNA: TGCAGTGCTGGCCGATTAGCGGGGGGGCGAGAGACCCAGTACTTC. It translates to CSAGRLAGGRETQYF.

The chain employs TRBV7-2 and TRBJ1-1; D perhaps matches TRBD1 (6 bases). Per the germline V gene, CDR1 is SGHTA and CDR2 is FQGNSA. This CDR3 comprises 14 residues. Trimming took 1 base from V and 5 from J, leaving 11 bases between them. CDR3: CASSLEGGGTEAFF. The DNA of the CDR3 is TGTGCCAGCAGCTTAGAAGGGGGGGGTACTGAAGCTTTCTTT.

This chain joins TRBV7-2 and TRBJ2-1; D perhaps matches TRBD2 (6 bases). This CDR3 is 13 amino acids long. CDR1 is SGHTA, CDR2 FQGNSA, per germline. Trimming cost V 0 bases and J 6 bases, with 6 bases left between them. CDR3 DNA: TGTGCCAGCAGCTTAGCTAGCGGCAATGAGCAGTTCTTC. Protein: CASSLASGNEQFF.

The chain combines TRBV6-1 with TRBJ2-1; 12 bases align to TRBD2. Germline V gene sequence: CDR1 MNHNS, CDR2 SASEGT. After removal of 4 bases from V and 10 bases from J, the junction contained 5 bases not matched to a gene. The CDR3 covers 14 residues. In DNA form, the CDR3 reads TGTGCCAGCAGTGTTCTAGCGGGGGGGCGGGAGCAGTTCTTC. It specifies CASSVLAGGREQFF.

The J gene is TRBJ2-5, the V gene TRBV20-1, with 9 bases that match TRBD1. Looked up from germline, CDR1 is DFQATT and CDR2 is SNEGSKA (reference sequence). The CDR3 runs 13 residues. The trim removed 6 bases at V and 5 bases at J, leaving 7 bases unmatched. In nucleotides, the CDR3 is TGCAGTGCGGAACAGGGGGCTGGGGAGACCCAGTACTTC. Translated: CSAEQGAGETQYF.

CDR3 protein: CSARRRGEEKLFF. In nucleotides, the CDR3 is TGCAGTGCTAGACGGCGGGGCGAGGAAAAACTGTTTTTT. The rearrangement joins TRBV20-1 to TRBJ1-4; weak D call: TRBD1 (5 bases). CDR3 length equals 13 residues. CDR1 DFQATT and CDR2 SNEGSKA come from the germline V gene (reference sequence). V was cut by 2 bases and J by 8 bases, with 12 bases left in between.

The V and J genes are TRBV19 and TRBJ1-1; 9 nucleotides match TRBD1. V dropped 6 bases and J dropped 7; count of bases not matched to a gene: 12. CDR3 length equals 15 residues. Looked up from germline, CDR1 is LNHDA and CDR2 is SQIVND (reference sequence). The CDR3 sequence: CASRTGTGREGEAFF. The CDR3, as DNA: TGTGCCAGTAGGACCGGGACAGGGAGAGAAGGTGAAGCTTTCTTT.

The genes are TRBV23-1 and TRBJ1-1; possible D gene TRBD1, 5 bases. TRBV23-1 is annotated as an ORF whose role is uncertain. Trimming cost V 3 bases and J 4 bases, with 21 bases left between them. The CDR3 extends over 17 amino acids. The CDR3 is CASSQGLAFCGITEAFF. The CDR3 nucleotides read TGCGCCAGCAGTCAGGGACTAGCCTTTTGCGGGATCACTGAAGCTTTCTTT.